Described below is a single T cell receptor (beta chain) sequence and its context. Its antigen remains unknown. The entry originates in a study of T cells in localized non-small cell lung cancer. Measured with immunoSEQ multiplex PCR; TCRdb has only the in-frame clones, and not every one. The sample gives some 130,000 clones, roughly 90% of which show up once; 1.5% to 2% is in the top ten. Study-level findings and limits: Longer overall survival accompanied higher blood T cell density. Median around 56 top-100 tumor clones were shared with paired adjacent lung. Sequence data derive from only one tumor region, so heterogeneity remains possible.

Germline CDR1 is SGDLS and CDR2 is YYNGEE. V was pared by 4 bases and J by 11 bases, with 15 bases between. This CDR3 contains 12 residues. This rearrangement joins TRBV9 to TRBJ1-1, with D perhaps TRBD1 (5 bases). Sequenced material: peripheral blood, taken before any cancer treatment. The TCR comes from a female donor at least 60 years old with stage I lung adenocarcinoma. Here the CDR3 DNA reads TGTGCCAGCAGCAAGGTAGAGGGGCTGGCTTTCTTT. The encoded protein is CASSKVEGLAFF. Together with reference TRBV9 and TRBJ1-1, the CDR3 gives the full variable domain: DSGVTQTPKHLITATGQRVTLRCSPRSGDLSVYWYQQSLDQGLQFLIQYYNGEERAKGNILERFSAQQFPDLHSELNLSSLELGDSALYFCASSKVEGLAFFGQGTRLTVV.